A single sample is the source of the 10 T cell receptor beta chains below, sequenced in a study of lymphopenia after photon versus proton radiotherapy (dated by TCRdb to the late 2010s). Libraries were constructed by the immunoSEQ multiplex PCR assay. What TCRdb holds here is the immuneACCESS table cut down to in-frame rearrangements. Part of the clones is not present; checked against another copy, under half of the missing clones reflect an unresolved V gene, and the others are unexplained. In this sample the table shows about 61,000 clones, around 86% of which occur a single time. Roughly 2.3% of the sample is held by the ten biggest clonotypes. The specimen was peripheral blood, collected from a patient treated with photon-based radiotherapy. These TCRs come from a man in his forties or fifties with gastric cancer.

This rearrangement joins TRBV30 to TRBJ2-6; D not certain. V was trimmed by 0 bases and J by 1 base, leaving 4 bases between them. This CDR3 has 14 amino acids. Germline V CDR1 and CDR2: GTSNPN, SVGIG (reference sequence). CDR3 DNA: TGTGCCTGGAGTGTTCGATCTGGGGCCAACGTCCTGACTTTC. As protein: CAWSVRSGANVLTF.

This clone was found a few times. The genes are TRBV5-1 and TRBJ2-2, with 11 bases lining up with TRBD1. Per the germline V gene, CDR1 is SGHRS and CDR2 is YFSETQ. J lost 4 bases, V lost 4 bases, and 6 bases had no gene match. This CDR3 has 16 residues. The DNA of the CDR3 is TGCGCCAGCAGCACGGACAGGGGGCATGTCACCGGGGAGCTGTTTTTT. Amino acid sequence: CASSTDRGHVTGELFF.

The chain combines TRBV18 with TRBJ2-7; D is possibly TRBD1 (8 bases). The germline V gene encodes CDR1 KGHSH and CDR2 LQKENI. The V and J ends lost 1 base and 5 bases respectively, with 21 bases between them. This CDR3 comprises 17 residues. The CDR3 nucleotides are TGTGCCAGCTCACCACGACAGGGGAGACAGGGGACTAACGAGCAGTACTTC. It is translated as CASSPRQGRQGTNEQYF.

The gene calls are TRBV5-1 and TRBJ2-1, with 9 bases matching TRBD1. Trimming cost V 5 bases and J 8 bases; bases outside gene matches: 14. The CDR3 length is 16 residues. Germline V gene data show CDR1 as SGHRS and CDR2 as YFSETQ. In DNA form, the CDR3 reads TGCGCCAGCAGTCAAAAACAGGGGGCGGTTTATGATGAGCAGTTCTTC. It yields the protein CASSQKQGAVYDEQFF.

The V gene is TRBV13, the J gene TRBJ1-2; D gene unclear. The germline CDR1 and CDR2 sequences are PRHDT and FYEKMQ (reference sequence). The V end was cut by 5 bases, the J end by 2 bases, with 9 bases between. CDR3 length: 13 residues. The DNA for the CDR3 is TGTGCCAGCAGCCGAGTAACCAACTATGGCTACACCTTC. This codes for CASSRVTNYGYTF.

Only one count was recorded for this clone. The gene calls are TRBV7-9 and TRBJ2-1, with 11 bases lining up with TRBD2. The germline CDR1 and CDR2 sequences are SEHNR and FQNEAQ (reference sequence). The CDR3 has 16 amino acids. The V gene end was trimmed by 5 bases and the J gene end by 2 bases; junction bases not matched to a gene: 5. This CDR3 is CASSRLAGGAYNEQFF. The CDR3 bases are TGTGCCAGCAGCCGCCTAGCGGGGGGCGCCTACAATGAGCAGTTCTTC.

The chain couples TRBV19 to TRBJ2-7; tentatively, D is TRBD1 (6 bases). This CDR3 region has 16 residues. The V and J ends lost 4 bases and 1 base respectively, with 17 bases between them. Germline V gene data show CDR1 as LNHDA and CDR2 as SQIVND (reference sequence). This CDR3 reads CASSTFWGRGSYEQYF. CDR3 sequence (DNA): TGTGCCAGTAGTACATTCTGGGGGCGCGGGTCCTACGAGCAGTACTTC.

V usage is TRBV7-6 and J usage is TRBJ2-2; tentatively, D is TRBD1 or TRBD2 (5 bases each). The CDR3 sequence is 15 residues long. CDR1 and CDR2 from the germline V gene are SGHVS and FNYEAQ. Trimming took 4 bases from V and 1 from J, leaving 10 bases between them. Here the CDR3 DNA reads TGTGCCAGCAGCTCGGGACCGGTGAACACCGGGGAGCTGTTTTTT. Translated: CASSSGPVNTGELFF.

The chain uses TRBV7-2 and TRBJ1-2; no firm D call. Germline V lookup: CDR1 SGHTA, CDR2 FQGNSA. The CDR3 is made up of 15 amino acids. The V end lost 5 bases, the J end lost 2 bases, and 15 bases lay between the germline ends. The CDR3 DNA follows: TGTGCCAGCAGCGACTCAACCGGGTTCAACTATGGCTACACCTTC. Translating it yields CASSDSTGFNYGYTF.

The chain carries TRBV6-7 and TRBJ1-6; D remains unclear. TRBV6-7 is classed as an ORF, of uncertain function. Trimming cost V 7 bases and J 14 bases, with 24 bases left between them. The CDR3 is 15 amino acids. The CDR3 region has the DNA TGTGCCAGCACCATTCCGGACCCACAGTCCTTAGCCCTCCACTTT. Protein: CASTIPDPQSLALHF.